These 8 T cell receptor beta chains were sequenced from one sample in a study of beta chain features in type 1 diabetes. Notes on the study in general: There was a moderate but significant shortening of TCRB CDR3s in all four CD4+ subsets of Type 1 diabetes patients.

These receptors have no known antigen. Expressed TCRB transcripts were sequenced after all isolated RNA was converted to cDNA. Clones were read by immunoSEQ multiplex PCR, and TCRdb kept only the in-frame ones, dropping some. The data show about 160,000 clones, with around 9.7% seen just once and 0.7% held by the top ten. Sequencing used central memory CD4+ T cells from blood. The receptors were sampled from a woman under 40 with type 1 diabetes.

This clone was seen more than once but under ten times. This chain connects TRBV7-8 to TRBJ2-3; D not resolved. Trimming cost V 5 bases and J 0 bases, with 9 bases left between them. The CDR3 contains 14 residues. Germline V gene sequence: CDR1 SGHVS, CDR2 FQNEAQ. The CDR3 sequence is CASSPQTSTDTQYF. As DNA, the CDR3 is TGTGCCAGCAGCCCGCAAACTAGCACAGATACGCAGTATTTT.

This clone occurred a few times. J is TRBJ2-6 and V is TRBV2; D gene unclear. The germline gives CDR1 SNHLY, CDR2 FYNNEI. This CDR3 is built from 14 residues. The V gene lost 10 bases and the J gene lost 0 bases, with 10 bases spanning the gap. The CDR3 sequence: CATYRSSGANVLTF. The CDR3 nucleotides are TGTGCCACTTATAGGAGCTCTGGGGCCAACGTCCTGACTTTC.

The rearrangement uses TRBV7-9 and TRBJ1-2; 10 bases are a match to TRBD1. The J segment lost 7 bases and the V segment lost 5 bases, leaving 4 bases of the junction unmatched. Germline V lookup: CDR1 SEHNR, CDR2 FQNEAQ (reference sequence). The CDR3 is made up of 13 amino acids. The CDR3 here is CASSEGQGFGYTF. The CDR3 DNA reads TGTGCCAGCAGCGAGGGACAGGGGTTTGGCTACACCTTC. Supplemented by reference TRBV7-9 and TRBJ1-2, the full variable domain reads DTGVSQNPRHKITKRGQNVTFRCDPISEHNRLYWYRQTLGQGPEFLTYFQNEAQLEKSRLLSDRFSAERPKGSFSTLEIQRTEQGDSAMYLCASSEGQGFGYTFGSGTRLTVV.

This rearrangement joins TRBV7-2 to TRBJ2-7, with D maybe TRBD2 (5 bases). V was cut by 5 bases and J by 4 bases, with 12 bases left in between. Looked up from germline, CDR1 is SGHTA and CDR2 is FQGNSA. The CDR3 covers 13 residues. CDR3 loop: CASSPLASYEQYF. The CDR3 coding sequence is TGTGCCAGCAGCCCCTTAGCGTCGTACGAGCAGTACTTC.

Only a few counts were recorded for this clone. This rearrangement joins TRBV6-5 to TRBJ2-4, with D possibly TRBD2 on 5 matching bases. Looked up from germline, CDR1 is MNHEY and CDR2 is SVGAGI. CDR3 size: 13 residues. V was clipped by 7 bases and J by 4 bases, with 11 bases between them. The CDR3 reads CASKDLGKNIQYF. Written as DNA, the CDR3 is TGTGCCAGCAAGGACTTAGGGAAAAACATTCAGTACTTC.

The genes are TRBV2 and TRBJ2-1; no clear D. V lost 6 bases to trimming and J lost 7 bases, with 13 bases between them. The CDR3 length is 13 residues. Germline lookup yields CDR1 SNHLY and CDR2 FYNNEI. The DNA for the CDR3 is TGTGCCAGCAGATTGTGGTTGCGGAATGAGCAGTTCTTC. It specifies CASRLWLRNEQFF.

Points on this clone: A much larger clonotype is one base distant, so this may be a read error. Here the CDR3 DNA reads TGTGCCAGCAGCTTTGGCAGCTCCTACAATGAGCAGTTCTTC. Its protein product is CASSFGSSYNEQFF. The chain carries TRBV11-2 and TRBJ2-1; D call uncertain. CDR3 length: 14 residues. The germline V and J ends were trimmed by 3 bases and 0 bases, with 6 bases remaining between them. Germline V gene lookup returns CDR1 SGHAT and CDR2 FQNNGV.

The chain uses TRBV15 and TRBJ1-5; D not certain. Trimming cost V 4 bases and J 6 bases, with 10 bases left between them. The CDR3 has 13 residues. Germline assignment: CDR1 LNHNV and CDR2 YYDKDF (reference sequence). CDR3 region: CATSNRPGQPQHF. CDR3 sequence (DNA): TGTGCCACCAGCAACCGACCGGGTCAGCCCCAGCATTTT.